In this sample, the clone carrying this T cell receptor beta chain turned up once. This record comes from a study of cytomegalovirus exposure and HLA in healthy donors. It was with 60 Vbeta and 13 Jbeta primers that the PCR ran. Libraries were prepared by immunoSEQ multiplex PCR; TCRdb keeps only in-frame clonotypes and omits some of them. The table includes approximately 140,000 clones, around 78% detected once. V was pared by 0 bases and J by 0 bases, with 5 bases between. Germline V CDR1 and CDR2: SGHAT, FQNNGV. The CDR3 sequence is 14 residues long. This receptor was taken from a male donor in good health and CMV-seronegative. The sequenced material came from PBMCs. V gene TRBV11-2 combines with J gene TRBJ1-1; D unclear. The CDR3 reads CASSLDPVNTEAFF. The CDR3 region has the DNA TGTGCCAGCAGCTTAGATCCAGTGAACACTGAAGCTTTCTTT.